This TCR beta chain was identified in a study of human T cells and chemical hapten exposure. Attachment of unique molecular identifiers to individual cDNA molecules was performed in the library. TCRdb used MiXCR to reprocess the 5' RACE reads, holding one entry per CDR3 protein. Among under 100,000 distinct CDR3 sequences listed, 15% to 20% were seen once. A word on this clonotype: Its antigen is unidentified.

The study, taken as a whole, reports: High-frequency TCRs, those above 1 in 1000, stayed the same after DPC sensitization.

CDR3 length equals 13 residues. Trimming pared 0 bases from V and 3 bases from J, leaving 5 bases between. Before extraction, the whole blood was not fractionated, and total RNA was taken from it. The TCR originated in a female donor in good health. The chain employs TRBV12-3 or TRBV12-4 and TRBJ1-1; D possibly corresponds to TRBD1 (5 bases). In DNA form, the CDR3 reads TGTGCCAGCAGTTTAGCAGGGGACACTGAAGCTTTCTTT. As protein: CASSLAGDTEAFF.